This T cell receptor beta chain was sequenced during a study of blood T cell repertoires in COVID-19. The CDR3 sequence is 15 residues long. The V end lost 0 bases, the J end lost 3 bases, and 9 bases lay between the germline ends. Per germline, CDR1 ENHRY and CDR2 SYGVKD. Assignments of participants to cohorts depended upon their own reported clinical history. Some clones are missing from TCRdb's copy, which holds only in-frame ones; the method was immunoSEQ multiplex PCR. The repertoire holds about 200,000 clones, with about four fifths as singletons. Sequenced input: PBMCs or T cells enriched from blood (not recorded which). The V call is TRBV10-3, the J call TRBJ1-3; tentative D call: TRBD1 (5 bases). The sequence was collected from a woman aged 25-40 years who had been exposed to COVID-19. This CDR3 reads CAISESTEIGNTIYF. The CDR3 DNA sequence: TGTGCCATCAGTGAGTCGACAGAAATTGGAAACACCATATATTTT.